A single sample is the source of the 25 T cell receptor beta chains below, sequenced in a study of cytomegalovirus exposure and HLA in healthy donors. A multiplex PCR was run with 60 Vbeta primers and 13 Jbeta primers. Produced via immunoSEQ multiplex PCR; TCRdb's table is partial and in-frame only. In the table there are 190,000 or so clones, roughly 80% of which are singletons. The sample taken for sequencing was PBMCs. The receptors stem from a man between 45 and 60 years old in good health and CMV-seronegative.

For this clone: The same CDR3 arises from other DNA sequences in this sample as well. This chain links TRBV7-3 with TRBJ1-2; 10 nucleotides match TRBD1. Germline CDR1 is SGHTA and CDR2 is FQGTGA. V dropped 4 bases and J dropped 8; count of bases not matched to a gene: 7. The CDR3 totals 14 residues. CDR3 loop: CASSSGQGLEGYTF. In DNA, the CDR3 is TGTGCCAGCAGCTCGGGACAGGGGTTGGAGGGCTACACCTTC.

This chain uses TRBV5-1 with TRBJ2-7; the match to TRBD1 covers 9 bases. Germline V gene data show CDR1 as SGHRS and CDR2 as YFSETQ. This CDR3 is built from 14 residues. The ends lost 7 bases at V and 3 bases at J; junction bases unmatched: 8. In DNA form, the CDR3 reads TGCGCCAGCTCCATCGGGACAGGGATCTACGAGCAGTACTTC. It translates to CASSIGTGIYEQYF.

The chain carries TRBV5-4 and TRBJ2-7; no reliable D call. The CDR3 contains 12 residues. Germline CDR1 SGHNT, CDR2 YYREEE (reference sequence). V was clipped by 1 base and J by 6 bases, with 8 bases between them. Here the CDR3 DNA reads TGTGCCAGCAGCTTGTTGCTCGGCGAGCAGTACTTC. Protein sequence: CASSLLLGEQYF.

This chain links TRBV5-1 with TRBJ1-4; the match to TRBD1 covers 9 bases. V lost 7 bases to trimming and J lost 7 bases; unmatched junction nucleotides: 11. Looked up from germline, CDR1 is SGHRS and CDR2 is YFSETQ. This CDR3 has 15 amino acids. CDR3 sequence: CASSQSTGGSEKLFF. CDR3 bases: TGCGCCAGCTCCCAATCGACAGGGGGTTCTGAAAAACTGTTTTTT.

J is TRBJ2-5 and V is TRBV6-1; no clear D. V dropped 8 bases and J dropped 1 base, with 5 bases sitting between them. This CDR3 is 11 amino acids long. CDR1 and CDR2 (germline): MNHNS, SASEGT. The CDR3 DNA is TGTGCCAGCCGCGGCCAAGAGACCCAGTACTTC. Amino acid sequence: CASRGQETQYF.

The chain carries TRBV6-5 and TRBJ1-1; no firm D call. V lost 4 bases and J lost 0, with 12 bases in between. CDR3 length: 15 residues. Germline values: CDR1 MNHEY, CDR2 SVGAGI. CDR3 DNA sequence: TGTGCCAGCAGTTCACAGACACCTATGAACACTGAAGCTTTCTTT. Protein: CASSSQTPMNTEAFF.

This clone was counted a single time. This chain joins TRBV7-9 and TRBJ2-5; D might be TRBD1 (5 bases). The V end lost 2 bases, the J end lost 4 bases, and 14 bases lay between the germline ends. The germline CDR1 and CDR2 sequences are SEHNR and FQNEAQ (reference sequence). This CDR3 is 15 amino acids long. CDR3 DNA sequence: TGTGCCAGCAGCTTATCCAGGGTACTGTCAGAGACCCAGTACTTC. It encodes CASSLSRVLSETQYF.

The chain carries TRBV4-3 and TRBJ2-4, with TRBD2 identical over 10 bases. Per germline, CDR1 LGHNA and CDR2 YSLEER. The CDR3 covers 17 residues. V lost 0 bases to trimming and J lost 4 bases; unmatched junction nucleotides: 6. CDR3 region: CASSQDGPSGGKNIQYF. The CDR3 coding sequence is TGCGCCAGCAGCCAAGATGGGCCTAGCGGGGGTAAAAACATTCAGTACTTC.

The J gene is TRBJ2-2, the V gene TRBV12-5, with D possibly matching TRBD1 (6 bases). From germline, CDR1 is LGHNT and CDR2 FRNRAP. Trimming took off 0 bases at V and 7 bases at J, with 12 bases between the two ends. CDR3 length: 15 residues. The chain's CDR3 is CASGLVQQGGGELFF. The CDR3 DNA is TGTGCTAGTGGTTTGGTACAACAGGGTGGCGGGGAGCTGTTTTTT. The entire variable domain, with the rest obtained from reference TRBV12-5 and TRBJ2-2, is as follows: DARVTQTPRHKVTEMGQEVTMRCQPILGHNTVFWYRQTMMQGLELLAYFRNRAPLDDSGMPKDRFSAEMPDATLATLKIQPSEPRDSAVYFCASGLVQQGGGELFFGEGSRLTVL.

The DNA for the CDR3 is TGCGCCAGCAGCTTGACGCCTAGCGGGAGACTGGAGACCCAGTACTTC. Translating gives CASSLTPSGRLETQYF. V and J are TRBV5-1 and TRBJ2-5; 10 bases are a match to TRBD2. The CDR3 covers 16 residues. The V gene end was trimmed by 1 base and the J gene end by 5 bases; junction bases not matched to a gene: 8. Germline V CDR1 and CDR2: SGHRS, YFSETQ. The full variable domain, completed using reference TRBV5-1 and TRBJ2-5, is KAGVTQTPRYLIKTRGQQVTLSCSPISGHRSVSWYQQTPGQGLQFLFEYFSETQRNKGNFPGRFSGRQFSNSRSEMNVSTLELGDSALYLCASSLTPSGRLETQYFGPGTRLLVL.

The chain employs TRBV6-1 and TRBJ1-3, with TRBD1 identical over 9 bases. The V segment lost 6 bases and the J segment 15 bases; nucleotides outside the gene matches: 12. Germline-derived CDR1 and CDR2 are MNHNS and SASEGT. The CDR3 is 13 residues long. The CDR3 protein is CASSRLPGQGQYF. The CDR3 DNA is TGTGCCAGCAGCCGTCTCCCGGGACAGGGACAATATTTT.

This chain uses TRBV5-1 with TRBJ2-5; TRBD1 matches at 9 bases. This CDR3 is 15 amino acids long. The trim removed 4 bases at V and 4 bases at J, leaving 8 bases unmatched. Looked up from germline, CDR1 is SGHRS and CDR2 is YFSETQ. CDR3 residues: CASSVGQGSLETQYF. CDR3 nucleotide sequence: TGCGCCAGCAGCGTGGGACAGGGTAGTTTAGAGACCCAGTACTTC.

The chain combines TRBV5-4 with TRBJ2-4; 10 bases are shared with TRBD2. The V gene's germline CDR1 is SGHNT and CDR2 YYREEE (reference sequence). With 4 bases clipped from V and 0 bases from J, the junction kept 7 bases outside the gene matches. This CDR3 region has 17 residues. CDR3 region: CASSPTSGPLAKNIQYF. DNA of the CDR3: TGTGCCAGCAGCCCGACTAGCGGGCCCTTAGCCAAAAACATTCAGTACTTC.

The chain has TRBV5-1 and TRBJ2-5, with a possible D match to TRBD1 (5 bases). This CDR3 has 15 residues. The germline V and J ends were trimmed by 0 bases and 5 bases, with 14 bases remaining between them. CDR1 and CDR2 from the germline V gene are SGHRS and YFSETQ. CDR3 sequence (DNA): TGCGCCAGCAGCTTGGGGCAGGGCGGTGTGGAGACCCAGTACTTC. This encodes CASSLGQGGVETQYF.

DNA for the CDR3: TGTGCCAGTATCAAATTTAGACAGGAGAGTCAGCCCCAGCATTTT. It codes for CASIKFRQESQPQHF. The rearrangement links TRBV5-6 to TRBJ1-5; perhaps TRBD1 as D (6 bases). Germline assignment: CDR1 SGHDT and CDR2 YYEEEE. This CDR3 is built from 15 residues. V was shortened by 8 bases and J by 6 bases, with 21 bases between the two germline ends.

The table lists this clone with a count of one. The junction departs from germline at one end; a sequencing error may be responsible. The chain joins TRBV7-9 to TRBJ2-4, with 8 bases aligning to TRBD2. CDR3 length: 17 amino acids. Germline CDR1 reads SEHNR; CDR2 reads FQNEAQ (reference sequence). The CDR3, as DNA: TGTTCCAGCAGCTTAGCTTATCCGACTAGCGCAAGGAGCATTCAGTACTTC. Residues: CSSSLAYPTSARSIQYF. Supplemented by reference TRBV7-9 and TRBJ2-4, the full variable domain reads DTGVSQNPRHKITKRGQNVTFRCDPISEHNRLYWYRQTLGQGPEFLTYFQNEAQLEKSRLLSDRFSAERPKGSFSTLEIQRTEQGDSAMYLCSSSLAYPTSARSIQYFGAGTRLSVL.

The chain is built from TRBV2 and TRBJ2-3; 7 nucleotides agree with TRBD1. The CDR3 totals 14 residues. CDR1 is SNHLY and CDR2 is FYNNEI in the germline V gene. Trimming cost V 4 bases and J 2 bases; bases outside gene matches: 3. CDR3 in DNA: TGTGCCAGCAGTGGGGGACAGCCCACAGATACGCAGTATTTT. It codes for CASSGGQPTDTQYF.

The chain uses TRBV30 and TRBJ1-1, with 10 bases lining up with TRBD1. Germline values: CDR1 GTSNPN, CDR2 SVGIG (reference sequence). V shed 4 bases, J shed 6 bases, and the junction held 8 bases outside the gene matches. The CDR3 is 14 amino acids. For the CDR3, the DNA is TGTGCCTGGACCGCTTGGGACAGGGGCCCTGAAGCTTTCTTT. It codes for CAWTAWDRGPEAFF.

The chain has TRBV11-3 and TRBJ2-7, with TRBD2 as a possible D gene (6 bases). CDR1 SGHNT and CDR2 YENEEA come from the germline V gene. The CDR3 has 13 amino acids. Trimming removed 1 base from V and 2 bases from J, with 6 bases in between. The CDR3 loop reads CASSLGGTYEQYF. The CDR3 DNA follows: TGTGCCAGCAGCTTAGGCGGGACCTACGAGCAGTACTTC.

The chain joins TRBV19 to TRBJ1-4, with 8 bases fitting TRBD1. Germline-derived CDR1 and CDR2 are LNHDA and SQIVND (reference sequence). CDR3 length equals 16 residues. The junction had 4 bases not matched to a gene; V was cut back by 4 bases and J by 0 bases. The chain's CDR3 is CASSTYRGSTNEKLFF. CDR3 DNA: TGTGCCAGTAGTACCTACAGGGGGTCAACTAATGAAAAACTGTTTTTT. The full variable domain, completed using reference TRBV19 and TRBJ1-4, is DGGITQSPKYLFRKEGQNVTLSCEQNLNHDAMYWYRQDPGQGLRLIYYSQIVNDFQKGDIAEGYSVSREKKESFPLTVTSAQKNPTAFYLCASSTYRGSTNEKLFFGSGTQLSVL.

The genes are TRBV19 and TRBJ2-7; 15 nucleotides agree with TRBD2. The CDR3 extends over 18 amino acids. Germline loops: CDR1 LNHDA, CDR2 SQIVND (reference sequence). Trimming at V came to 5 bases and at J to 2 bases, leaving 10 bases not matched to a gene. The CDR3 reads CASSHDRTSGRGAYEQYF. The CDR3 DNA reads as TGTGCCAGTAGTCATGATCGGACTAGCGGGAGGGGCGCCTACGAGCAGTACTTC.

V usage is TRBV5-1 and J usage is TRBJ2-1; possibly TRBD2 for D (7 bases). V lost 1 base and J 3 bases, leaving 11 bases between the germline ends. CDR1 SGHRS and CDR2 YFSETQ come from the germline V gene. This CDR3 is 15 amino acids long. CDR3 DNA sequence: TGCGCCAGCAGCTTGCTAGGGGGGGGCTACAATGAGCAGTTCTTC. This sequence encodes CASSLLGGGYNEQFF.

The rearrangement links TRBV29-1 to TRBJ1-3, with no clear D. CDR3 size: 13 residues. Germline V CDR1 and CDR2: SQVTM, ANQGSEA. V gave up 4 bases and J gave up 3 bases, with 10 bases separating them. The CDR3 here is CSVASGVGNTIYF. The CDR3 DNA is TGCAGCGTTGCGTCAGGTGTTGGAAACACCATATATTTT.

The chain's CDR3 is CASSSHADRVNEKLFF. The CDR3 nucleotides are TGTGCCAGCAGCTCCCATGCGGACAGAGTTAATGAAAAACTGTTTTTT. The chain couples TRBV7-9 to TRBJ1-4; D is perhaps TRBD1 (6 bases). V shed 4 bases and J shed 4 bases, with 16 bases lying between them. The CDR3 sequence is 16 residues long. The V gene's germline CDR1 is SEHNR and CDR2 FQNEAQ (reference sequence).

The chain uses TRBV28 and TRBJ1-4; TRBD1 aligns across 7 bases. The germline V gene has CDR1 MDHEN and CDR2 SYDVKM. This CDR3 has 13 residues. V lost 8 bases and J lost 7; bases outside the gene matches: 7. The CDR3 loop reads CASHQGGSEKLFF. The DNA of the CDR3 is TGTGCCAGCCACCAGGGGGGTAGTGAAAAACTGTTTTTT. The whole variable domain, filled in from reference TRBV28 and TRBJ1-4, reads DVKVTQSSRYLVKRTGEKVFLECVQDMDHENMFWYRQDPGLGLRLIYFSYDVKMKEKGDIPEGYSVSREKKERFSLILESASTNQTSMYLCASHQGGSEKLFFGSGTQLSVL.